This paragraph reports one T cell receptor beta chain. Its cognate antigen is unknown. The authors amplified TCR beta CDR3 regions, and they did so from RNA transcripts for repertoire sequencing. First-round RT-PCR relied on HTBI primers, and a second-round multiplex PCR came next. TCRdb re-analysed the multiplex PCR reads in MiXCR, keeping a single row per CDR3 protein. The sample yields 200,000 to 300,000 distinct CDR3 sequences, 40% to 50% seen once. This CDR3 region has 12 residues. V gave up 4 bases and J gave up 7 bases; unmatched junction bases: 2. CDR1 and CDR2 (germline): DFQATT, SNEGSKA (reference sequence). These data come from a study of Graves' ophthalmopathy and Graves' hyperthyroidism. Points from the study as a whole: Blood also contained most of the expanded thyroid clonotypes above 0.001 frequency.

Diagnosis relied on clinical symptoms, serum thyroxine, TRAb, thyroid ultrasound and orbital computed tomography. The authors used Ficoll-Paque density gradient centrifugation to separate PBMCs. The input was around 10 ml of fresh peripheral blood. The V gene is TRBV20-1, the J gene TRBJ1-1, with 11 bases lining up with TRBD1. This sequence originates from an adult man with Graves' ophthalmopathy. Sequencing used peripheral blood. The chain's CDR3 is CSATGQGVEAFF. The CDR3, as DNA: TGCAGTGCTACGGGACAGGGGGTTGAAGCTTTCTTT.